Below, one TCR beta chain is given with its context. The method was immunoSEQ multiplex PCR; TCRdb's version includes in-frame clones alone and lacks a portion of them. The sample records some 2,100,000 clones, almost 96% being singletons. The data are from a study of shared clonotypes between healthy human individuals. Trimming removed 8 bases from V and 3 bases from J; junction bases left unmatched: 5. Germline V gives CDR1 SGHTA, CDR2 FQGNSA. The CDR3 has 14 residues. The source material was naive CD4+ T cells sorted from blood. Subset given: CD45RA+ positively selected. The chain uses TRBV7-2 and TRBJ2-2, with 8 nucleotides matching TRBD1. The sequence was obtained from a young man in good health. This chain's CDR3 is CASVIQGDTGELFF. The DNA for the CDR3 is TGTGCCAGCGTTATACAGGGGGACACCGGGGAGCTGTTTTTT.